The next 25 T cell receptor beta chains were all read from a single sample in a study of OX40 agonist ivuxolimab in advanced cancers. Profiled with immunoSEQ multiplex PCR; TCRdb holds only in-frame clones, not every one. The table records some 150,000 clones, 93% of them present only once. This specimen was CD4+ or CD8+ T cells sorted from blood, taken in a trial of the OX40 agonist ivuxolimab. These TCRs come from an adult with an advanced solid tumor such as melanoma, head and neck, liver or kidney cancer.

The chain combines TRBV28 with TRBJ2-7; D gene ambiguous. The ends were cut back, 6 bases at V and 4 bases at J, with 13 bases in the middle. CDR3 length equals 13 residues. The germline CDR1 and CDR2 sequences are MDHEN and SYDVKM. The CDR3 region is CASSPTVPYEQYF. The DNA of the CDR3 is TGTGCCAGCAGCCCTACGGTCCCATACGAGCAGTACTTC.

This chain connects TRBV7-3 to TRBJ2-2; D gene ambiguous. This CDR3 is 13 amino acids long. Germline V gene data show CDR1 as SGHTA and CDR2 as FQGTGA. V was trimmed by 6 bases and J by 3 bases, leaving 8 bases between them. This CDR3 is CASRLTHTGELFF. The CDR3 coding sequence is TGTGCCAGCAGACTGACGCACACCGGGGAGCTGTTTTTT.

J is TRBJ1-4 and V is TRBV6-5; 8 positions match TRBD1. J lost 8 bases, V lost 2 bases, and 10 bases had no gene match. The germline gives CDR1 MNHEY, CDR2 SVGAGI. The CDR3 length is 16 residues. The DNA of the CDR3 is TGTGCCAGCAGTTACGCACGGACAGGGTCACGGGAAAAACTGTTTTTT. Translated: CASSYARTGSREKLFF.

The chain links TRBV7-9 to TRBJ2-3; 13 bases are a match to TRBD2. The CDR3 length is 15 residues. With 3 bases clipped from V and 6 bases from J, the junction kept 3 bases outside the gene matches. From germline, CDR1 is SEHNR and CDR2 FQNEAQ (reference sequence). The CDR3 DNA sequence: TGTGCCAGCAGCTTGACTAGCGGGGGGATTGATACGCAGTATTTT. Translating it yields CASSLTSGGIDTQYF.

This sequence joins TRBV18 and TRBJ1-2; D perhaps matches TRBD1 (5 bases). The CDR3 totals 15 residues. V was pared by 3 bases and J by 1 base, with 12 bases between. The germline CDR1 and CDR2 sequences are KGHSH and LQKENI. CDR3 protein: CASSPQQGSNYGYTF. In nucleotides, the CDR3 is TGTGCCAGCTCACCTCAGCAGGGAAGTAACTATGGCTACACCTTC.

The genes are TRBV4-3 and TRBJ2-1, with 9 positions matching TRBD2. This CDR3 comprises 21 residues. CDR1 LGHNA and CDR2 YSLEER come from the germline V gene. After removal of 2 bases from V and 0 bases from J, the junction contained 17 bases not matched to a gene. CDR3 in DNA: TGCGCCAGCAGCCAACTGACTAGCGGATCGACTTTACTTTCCTCCTACAATGAGCAGTTCTTC. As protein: CASSQLTSGSTLLSSYNEQFF.

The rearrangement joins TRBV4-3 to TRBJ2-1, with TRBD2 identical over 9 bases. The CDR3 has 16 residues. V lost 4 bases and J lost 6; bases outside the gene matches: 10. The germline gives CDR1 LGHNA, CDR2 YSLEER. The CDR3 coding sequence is TGCGCCAGCAGCCGCCGAAAGGCGGGGGGGCCCAATGAGCAGTTCTTC. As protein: CASSRRKAGGPNEQFF.

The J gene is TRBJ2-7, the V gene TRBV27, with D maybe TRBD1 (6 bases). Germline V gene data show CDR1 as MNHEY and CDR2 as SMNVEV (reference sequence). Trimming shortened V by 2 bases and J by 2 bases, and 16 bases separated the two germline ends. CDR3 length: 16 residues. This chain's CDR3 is CASSLQGSGRAYEQYF. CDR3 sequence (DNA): TGTGCCAGCAGTTTACAGGGGAGTGGTAGGGCCTACGAGCAGTACTTC.

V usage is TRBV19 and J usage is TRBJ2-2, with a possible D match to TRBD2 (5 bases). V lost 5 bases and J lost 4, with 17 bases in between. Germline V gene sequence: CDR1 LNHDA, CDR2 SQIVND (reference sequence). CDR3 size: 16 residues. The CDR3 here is CASSGGLHEGTGELFF. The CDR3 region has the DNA TGTGCCAGTAGTGGCGGGCTACATGAGGGCACCGGGGAGCTGTTTTTT.

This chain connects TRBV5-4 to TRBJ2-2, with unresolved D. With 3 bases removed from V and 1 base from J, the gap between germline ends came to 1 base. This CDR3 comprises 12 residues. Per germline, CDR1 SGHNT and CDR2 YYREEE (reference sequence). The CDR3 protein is CASSWNTGELFF. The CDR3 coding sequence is TGTGCCAGCAGCTGGAACACCGGGGAGCTGTTTTTT.

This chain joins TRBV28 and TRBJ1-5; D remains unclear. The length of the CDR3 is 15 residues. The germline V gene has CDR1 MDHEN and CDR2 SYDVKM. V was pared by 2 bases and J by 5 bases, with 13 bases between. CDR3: CASSLSWQIYQPQHF. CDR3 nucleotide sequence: TGTGCCAGCAGTTTAAGTTGGCAGATATATCAGCCCCAGCATTTT.

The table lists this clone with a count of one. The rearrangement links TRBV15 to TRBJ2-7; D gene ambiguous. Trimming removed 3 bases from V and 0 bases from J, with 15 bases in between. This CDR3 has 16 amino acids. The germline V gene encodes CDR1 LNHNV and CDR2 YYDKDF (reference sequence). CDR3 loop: CATSRIQSLTSYEQYF. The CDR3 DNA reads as TGTGCCACCAGCAGGATACAGAGCCTCACCTCCTACGAGCAGTACTTC.

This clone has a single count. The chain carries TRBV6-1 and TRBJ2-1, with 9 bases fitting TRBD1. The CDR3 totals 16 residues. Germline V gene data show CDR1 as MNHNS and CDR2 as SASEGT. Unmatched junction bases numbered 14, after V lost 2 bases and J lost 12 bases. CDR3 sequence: CASSERQGGPRVGQFF. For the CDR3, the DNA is TGTGCCAGCAGTGAACGACAGGGGGGCCCGAGGGTTGGGCAGTTCTTC.

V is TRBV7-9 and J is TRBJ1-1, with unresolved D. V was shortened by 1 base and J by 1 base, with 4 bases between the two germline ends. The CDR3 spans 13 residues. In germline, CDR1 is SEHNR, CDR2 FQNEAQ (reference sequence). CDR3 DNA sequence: TGTGCCAGCAGCTTAGGGCAGAACACTGAAGCTTTCTTT. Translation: CASSLGQNTEAFF. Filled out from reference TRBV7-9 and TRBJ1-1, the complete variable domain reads DTGVSQNPRHKITKRGQNVTFRCDPISEHNRLYWYRQTLGQGPEFLTYFQNEAQLEKSRLLSDRFSAERPKGSFSTLEIQRTEQGDSAMYLCASSLGQNTEAFFGQGTRLTVV.

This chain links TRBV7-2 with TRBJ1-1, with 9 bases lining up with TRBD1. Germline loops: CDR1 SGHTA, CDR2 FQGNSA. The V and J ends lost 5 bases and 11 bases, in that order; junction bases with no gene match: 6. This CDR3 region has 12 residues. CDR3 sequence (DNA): TGTGCCAGCAGCCTGATGGACAGGGGTGCTTTCTTT. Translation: CASSLMDRGAFF.

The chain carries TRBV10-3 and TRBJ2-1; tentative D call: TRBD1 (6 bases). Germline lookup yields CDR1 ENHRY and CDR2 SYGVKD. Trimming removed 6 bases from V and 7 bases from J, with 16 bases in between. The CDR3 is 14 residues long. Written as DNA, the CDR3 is TGTGCCATCAGCCTGAGGGGGTCGTTGAATGAGCAGTTCTTC. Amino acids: CAISLRGSLNEQFF.

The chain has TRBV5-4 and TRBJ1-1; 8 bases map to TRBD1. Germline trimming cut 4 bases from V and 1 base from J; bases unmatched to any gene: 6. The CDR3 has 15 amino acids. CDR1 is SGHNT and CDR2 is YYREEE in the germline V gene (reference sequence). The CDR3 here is CASSGSGQGNTEAFF. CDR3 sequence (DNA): TGTGCCAGCAGCGGATCCGGACAGGGGAACACTGAAGCTTTCTTT.

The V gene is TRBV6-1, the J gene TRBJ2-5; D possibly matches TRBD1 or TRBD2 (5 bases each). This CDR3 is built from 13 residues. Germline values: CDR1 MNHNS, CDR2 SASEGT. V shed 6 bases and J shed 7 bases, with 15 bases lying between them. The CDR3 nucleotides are TGTGCCAGCAGCGCACAGCGGCAGGGGACCCAGTACTTC. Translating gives CASSAQRQGTQYF.

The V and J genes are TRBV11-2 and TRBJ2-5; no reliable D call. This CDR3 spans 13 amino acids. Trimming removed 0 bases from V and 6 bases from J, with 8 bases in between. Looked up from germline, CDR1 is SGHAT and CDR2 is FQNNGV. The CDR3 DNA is TGTGCCAGCAGCTTAGAAAGTGGGCAGACCCAGTACTTC. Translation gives CASSLESGQTQYF.

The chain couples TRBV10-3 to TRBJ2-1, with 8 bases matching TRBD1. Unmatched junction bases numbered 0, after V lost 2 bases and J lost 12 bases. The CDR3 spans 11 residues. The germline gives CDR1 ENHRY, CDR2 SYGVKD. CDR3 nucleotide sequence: TGTGCCATCAGTGAGGGACAGGGGCAGTTCTTC. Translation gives CAISEGQGQFF.

The CDR3 DNA follows: TGTGCCAGCAGCGTAACTCCCGATAGGGGCAGGGATCGGCCCCAGCATTTT. Translation: CASSVTPDRGRDRPQHF. The J gene is TRBJ1-5, the V gene TRBV9; weak D call: TRBD1 (5 bases). The CDR3 has 17 amino acids. Germline CDR1 SGDLS, CDR2 YYNGEE. V lost 1 base and J lost 9, with 23 bases in between.

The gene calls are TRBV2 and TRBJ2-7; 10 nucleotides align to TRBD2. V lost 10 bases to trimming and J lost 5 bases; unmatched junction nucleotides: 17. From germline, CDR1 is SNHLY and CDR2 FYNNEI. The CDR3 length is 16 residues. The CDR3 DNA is TGTGCCAACCGATTTCTTCCCGGGACTAGCGTCAACGAGCAGTACTTC. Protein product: CANRFLPGTSVNEQYF.

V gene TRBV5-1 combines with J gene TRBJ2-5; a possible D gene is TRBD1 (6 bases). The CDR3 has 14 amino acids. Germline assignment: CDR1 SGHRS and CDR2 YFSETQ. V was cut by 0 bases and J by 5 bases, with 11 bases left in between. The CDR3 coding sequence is TGCGCCAGCAGCTTGGAGGGGGTATCGGAGACCCAGTACTTC. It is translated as CASSLEGVSETQYF.

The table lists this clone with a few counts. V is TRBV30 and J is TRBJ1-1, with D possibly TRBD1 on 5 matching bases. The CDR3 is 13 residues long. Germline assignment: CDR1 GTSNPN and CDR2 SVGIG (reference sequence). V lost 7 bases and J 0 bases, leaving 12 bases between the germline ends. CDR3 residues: CASDDRLNTEAFF. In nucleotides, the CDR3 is TGTGCCTCCGACGACAGACTGAACACTGAAGCTTTCTTT. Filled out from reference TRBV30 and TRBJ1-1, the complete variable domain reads SQTIHQWPATLVQPVGSPLSLECTVEGTSNPNLYWYRQAAGRGLQLLFYSVGIGQISSEVPQNLSASRPQDRQFILSSKKLLLSDSGFYLCASDDRLNTEAFFGQGTRLTVV.

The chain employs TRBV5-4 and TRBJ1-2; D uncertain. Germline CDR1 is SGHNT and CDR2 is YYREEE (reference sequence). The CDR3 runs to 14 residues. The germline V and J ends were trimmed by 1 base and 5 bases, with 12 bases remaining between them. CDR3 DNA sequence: TGTGCCAGCAGCTTGTTAACGACTGGGTATGGCTACACCTTC. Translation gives CASSLLTTGYGYTF.